The 16 T cell receptor beta chains reported below all come from one sample, sequenced in a study of CD8 T cells in ankylosing spondylitis. The study's findings and limits: Seven to nine highly homologous variants formed a TCR beta motif that appeared characteristic of ankylosing spondylitis blood.

Their specific antigens are unknown. Each CDR3 protein is one row after TCRdb ran MiXCR on the 5' RACE reads. The sample includes 750,000 to 850,000 distinct CDR3 sequences, approximately 12% of them seen just once. What was sequenced was blood, either unsorted or a sorted T cell fraction (not recorded which). The receptor set was obtained from a male donor with ankylosing spondylitis.

V usage is TRBV28 and J usage is TRBJ2-5; possibly TRBD1 for D (6 bases). Germline loops: CDR1 MDHEN, CDR2 SYDVKM. V was clipped by 6 bases and J by 2 bases, with 13 bases between them. This CDR3 is built from 14 residues. Written as DNA, the CDR3 is TGTGCCAGCAGAAGGGACATATTACAAGAGACCCAGTACTTC. Translating it yields CASRRDILQETQYF.

The gene calls are TRBV5-4 and TRBJ2-7; tentative D call: TRBD1 (5 bases). Germline lookup yields CDR1 SGHNT and CDR2 YYREEE (reference sequence). V lost 4 bases and J 7 bases, leaving 15 bases between the germline ends. This CDR3 spans 13 amino acids. The chain's CDR3 is CASSDTGWGEQYF. DNA for the CDR3: TGTGCCAGCAGCGACACAGGCTGGGGAGAGCAGTACTTC.

This clonotype was observed a handful of times. The rearrangement links TRBV12-3 or TRBV12-4 to TRBJ2-7; D possibly corresponds to TRBD1 (7 bases). The germline V and J ends were trimmed by 3 bases and 4 bases, with 22 bases remaining between them. The CDR3 length is 17 residues. The CDR3 DNA is TGTGCCAGCAGTTTTGTTGCCCGGCAACAGGGGAGGTACGAGCAGTACTTC. Residues: CASSFVARQQGRYEQYF.

The chain employs TRBV21-1 and TRBJ2-7; the tabulated D call, TRBD2, remains unverified against the DNA. TRBV21-1 is labeled a pseudogene. The CDR3 loop spans 15 amino acids. The DNA for the CDR3 is TGTGCCAGCAGCAAAGGAAGGGCGGGGGGAATCGAGCAGTACTTC. As protein: CASSKGRAGGIEQYF.

The table lists this clonotype with a few counts. The chain has TRBV30 and TRBJ2-7; a possible D gene is TRBD2 (5 bases). The CDR3 sequence is 14 residues long. V was shortened by 0 bases and J by 5 bases, with 14 bases between the two germline ends. Per the germline V gene, CDR1 is GTSNPN and CDR2 is SVGIG (reference sequence). CDR3 in amino acids: CAWSVQGSGNEQYF. The CDR3 DNA is TGTGCCTGGAGTGTACAAGGGTCGGGGAACGAGCAGTACTTC.

The chain uses TRBV7-2 and TRBJ1-2; D is undetermined. The CDR3 has 14 amino acids. Trimming took 0 bases from V and 2 from J, leaving 7 bases between them. Germline V CDR1 and CDR2: SGHTA, FQGNSA. CDR3: CASSLATSNYGYTF. The DNA for the CDR3 is TGTGCCAGCAGCTTAGCGACAAGCAACTATGGCTACACCTTC.

This clonotype was counted only a few times. This chain connects TRBV6-2 or TRBV6-3 to TRBJ2-2; 8 bases fit TRBD2. The CDR3 has 14 residues. V was clipped by 7 bases and J by 5 bases; unmatched bases: 6. Looked up from germline, CDR1 is MNHEY and CDR2 is SVGEGT. CDR3 nucleotides: TGTGCCAGCACGCGGGGGGATGGTACCGGGGAGCTGTTTTTT. This encodes CASTRGDGTGELFF.

CDR3 amino acids: CASSSDRFSYEQYF. The CDR3 DNA reads TGTGCCAGCAGCTCCGACAGGTTCTCCTACGAGCAGTACTTC. The rearrangement uses TRBV7-2 and TRBJ2-7; weak D call: TRBD1 (6 bases). This CDR3 has 14 amino acids. Germline-derived CDR1 and CDR2 are SGHTA and FQGNSA. Trimming left V 4 bases short and J 0 bases short, with 10 bases between.

This clonotype was recorded a few times. The chain employs TRBV28 and TRBJ2-5; 7 bases map to TRBD2. The CDR3 sequence is 18 residues long. J was trimmed by 0 bases and V by 3 bases; bases with no gene match: 13. Germline CDR1 reads MDHEN; CDR2 reads SYDVKM. In nucleotides, the CDR3 is TGTGCCAGCAGTTTCCCTAGCGGAGACTTGTCGTACCAAGAGACCCAGTACTTC. This encodes CASSFPSGDLSYQETQYF.

This clonotype was recorded a few times. The CDR3: CASSLSWTGDTGELFF. CDR3 DNA: TGTGCCAGCAGCTTAAGTTGGACAGGGGACACCGGGGAGCTGTTTTTT. The genes are TRBV7-2 and TRBJ2-2; 9 bases fit TRBD1. The V and J ends lost 2 bases and 3 bases, in that order; junction bases with no gene match: 4. Germline loops: CDR1 SGHTA, CDR2 FQGNSA. CDR3 length: 16 residues. The whole variable domain, remainder taken from reference TRBV7-2 and TRBJ2-2, is GAGVSQSPSNKVTEKGKDVELRCDPISGHTALYWYRQSLGQGLEFLIYFQGNSAPDKSGLPSDRFSAERTGGSVSTLTIQRTQQEDSAVYLCASSLSWTGDTGELFFGEGSRLTVL.

This clonotype was counted at least ten times. The rearrangement joins TRBV7-2 to TRBJ2-1; D is uncertain. V shed 2 bases and J shed 10 bases, with 12 bases lying between them. Germline V gene sequence: CDR1 SGHTA, CDR2 FQGNSA. CDR3 length: 13 amino acids. CDR3 nucleotide sequence: TGTGCCAGCAGCTTACGGCTGGATGGGGAGCAGTTCTTC. Its translation: CASSLRLDGEQFF.

This clonotype was observed at least ten times. The chain is built from TRBV20-1 and TRBJ2-1; D is undetermined. Trimming shortened V by 3 bases and J by 4 bases, and 13 bases separated the two germline ends. The CDR3 consists of 14 residues. Germline loops: CDR1 DFQATT, CDR2 SNEGSKA (reference sequence). The CDR3 protein is CSARDAWSYNEQFF. The CDR3 DNA follows: TGCAGTGCTAGGGACGCGTGGTCGTACAATGAGCAGTTCTTC.

Only a few counts were recorded for this clonotype. This rearrangement joins TRBV7-2 to TRBJ2-5; D is undetermined. The CDR3 is 13 residues long. V was trimmed by 5 bases and J by 5 bases, leaving 12 bases between them. Germline V gene lookup returns CDR1 SGHTA and CDR2 FQGNSA. The CDR3 spells CASSRVSPETQYF. The DNA for the CDR3 is TGTGCCAGCAGCCGTGTATCCCCCGAGACCCAGTACTTC.

The chain couples TRBV7-8 to TRBJ2-3, with 10 bases lining up with TRBD1. The CDR3 has 16 amino acids. V lost 4 bases to trimming and J lost 4 bases; unmatched junction nucleotides: 8. Germline assignment: CDR1 SGHVS and CDR2 FQNEAQ. The CDR3 reads CASSSRRDRGSDTQYF. CDR3 bases: TGTGCCAGCAGCTCCCGCCGGGACAGGGGATCAGATACGCAGTATTTT.

This clonotype was recorded at least ten times. V is TRBV20-1 and J is TRBJ2-1, with D maybe TRBD2 (5 bases). V was cut by 2 bases and J by 8 bases, with 13 bases left in between. Per the germline V gene, CDR1 is DFQATT and CDR2 is SNEGSKA (reference sequence). This CDR3 has 13 amino acids. The CDR3 loop reads CSARPSSSDEQFF. The CDR3 nucleotides are TGCAGTGCTAGACCCTCGAGTAGCGATGAGCAGTTCTTC.

This clonotype was observed a handful of times. V usage is TRBV7-8 and J usage is TRBJ2-7, with 7 bases matching TRBD2. The junction had 16 bases not matched to a gene; V was cut back by 4 bases and J by 4 bases. From germline, CDR1 is SGHVS and CDR2 FQNEAQ. The CDR3 runs to 17 residues. The CDR3 is CASSSRVSGNNMYEQYF. CDR3 nucleotides: TGTGCCAGCAGCTCCCGGGTCAGCGGGAATAATATGTACGAGCAGTACTTC.